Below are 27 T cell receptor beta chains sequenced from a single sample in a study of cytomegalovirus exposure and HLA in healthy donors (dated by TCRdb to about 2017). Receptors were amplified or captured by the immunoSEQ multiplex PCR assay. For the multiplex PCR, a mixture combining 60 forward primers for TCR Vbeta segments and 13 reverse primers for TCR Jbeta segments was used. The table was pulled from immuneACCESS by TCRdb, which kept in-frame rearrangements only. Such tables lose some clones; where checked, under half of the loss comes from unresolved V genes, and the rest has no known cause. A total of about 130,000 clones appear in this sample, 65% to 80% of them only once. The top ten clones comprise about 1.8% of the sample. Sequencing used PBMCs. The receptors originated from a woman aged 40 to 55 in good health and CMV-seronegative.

This CDR3 reads CASSTSYPPVVRDTGDWEQYF. CDR3 nucleotides: TGTGCCAGTAGTACCTCTTACCCTCCGGTTGTCCGGGATACAGGGGACTGGGAGCAGTACTTC. The chain uses TRBV19 and TRBJ2-7; D may be TRBD1 (7 bases). This CDR3 region has 21 residues. CDR1 is LNHDA and CDR2 is SQIVND in the germline V gene (reference sequence). Trimming pared 4 bases from V and 7 bases from J, leaving 38 bases between.

CDR3 in amino acids: CASSLTGGGTGELFF. CDR3 DNA sequence: TGTGCCAGCAGCTTAACAGGGGGCGGCACCGGGGAGCTGTTTTTT. The chain recombines TRBV11-2 with TRBJ2-2; 9 bases map to TRBD1. CDR1 and CDR2 (germline): SGHAT, FQNNGV. V lost 2 bases, J lost 4 bases, and 2 bases stayed unmatched. The CDR3 length is 15 residues.

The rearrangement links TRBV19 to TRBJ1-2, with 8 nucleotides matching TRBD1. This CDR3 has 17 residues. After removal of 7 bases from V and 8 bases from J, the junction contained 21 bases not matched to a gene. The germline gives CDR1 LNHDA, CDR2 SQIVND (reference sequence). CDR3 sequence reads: CASTAGQGPPAYVGYTF. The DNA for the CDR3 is TGTGCCAGTACCGCCGGACAGGGACCTCCTGCATATGTCGGCTACACCTTC.

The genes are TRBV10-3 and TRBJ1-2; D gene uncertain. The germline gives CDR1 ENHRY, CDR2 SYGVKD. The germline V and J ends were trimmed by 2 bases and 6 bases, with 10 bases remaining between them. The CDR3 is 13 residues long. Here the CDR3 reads CAISERGADGYTF. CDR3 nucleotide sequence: TGTGCCATCAGTGAGCGGGGAGCGGATGGCTACACCTTC.

CDR3 sequence (DNA): TGTGCCAGCAGCTTAGGCGGAGGGGCAGGCTACGAGCAGTACTTC. Protein: CASSLGGGAGYEQYF. V gene TRBV11-2 combines with J gene TRBJ2-7; tentatively, D is TRBD2 (6 bases). CDR3 size: 15 residues. V was clipped by 1 base and J by 3 bases, with 13 bases between them. Per germline, CDR1 SGHAT and CDR2 FQNNGV.

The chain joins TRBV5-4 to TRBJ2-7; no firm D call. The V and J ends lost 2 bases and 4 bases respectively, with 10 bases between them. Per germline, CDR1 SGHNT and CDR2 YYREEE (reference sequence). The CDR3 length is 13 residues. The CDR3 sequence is CASSFAGEYEQYF. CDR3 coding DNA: TGTGCCAGCAGCTTTGCCGGAGAATACGAGCAGTACTTC. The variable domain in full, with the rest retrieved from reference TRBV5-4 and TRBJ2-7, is ETGVTQSPTHLIKTRGQQVTLRCSSQSGHNTVSWYQQALGQGPQFIFQYYREEENGRGNFPPRFSGLQFPNYSSELNVNALELDDSALYLCASSFAGEYEQYFGPGTRLTVT.

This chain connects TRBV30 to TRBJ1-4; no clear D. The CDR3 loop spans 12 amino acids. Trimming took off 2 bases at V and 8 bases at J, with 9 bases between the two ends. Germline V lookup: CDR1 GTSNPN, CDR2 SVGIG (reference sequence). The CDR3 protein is CAWSSGDEKLFF. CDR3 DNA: TGTGCCTGGAGTTCGGGAGACGAAAAACTGTTTTTT.

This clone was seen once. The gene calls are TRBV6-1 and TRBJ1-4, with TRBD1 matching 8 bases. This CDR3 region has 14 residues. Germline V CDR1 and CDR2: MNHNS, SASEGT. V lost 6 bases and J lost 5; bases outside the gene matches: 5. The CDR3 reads CASRAGGANEKLFF. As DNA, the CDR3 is TGTGCCAGCAGGGCAGGGGGCGCGAATGAAAAACTGTTTTTT.

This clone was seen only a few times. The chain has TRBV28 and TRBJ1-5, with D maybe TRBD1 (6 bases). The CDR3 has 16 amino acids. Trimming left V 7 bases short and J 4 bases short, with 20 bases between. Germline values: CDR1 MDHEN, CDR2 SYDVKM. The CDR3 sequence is CASNLRPGQRNQPQHF. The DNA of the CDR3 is TGTGCCAGCAACTTGCGCCCGGGACAACGGAATCAGCCCCAGCATTTT. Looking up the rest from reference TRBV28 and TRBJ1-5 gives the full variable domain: DVKVTQSSRYLVKRTGEKVFLECVQDMDHENMFWYRQDPGLGLRLIYFSYDVKMKEKGDIPEGYSVSREKKERFSLILESASTNQTSMYLCASNLRPGQRNQPQHFGDGTRLSIL.

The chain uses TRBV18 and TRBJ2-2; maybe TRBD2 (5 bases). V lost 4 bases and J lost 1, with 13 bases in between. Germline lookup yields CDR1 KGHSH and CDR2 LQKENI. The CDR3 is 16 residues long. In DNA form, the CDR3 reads TGTGCCAGCTCACGGCGGAGGACGATGAACACCGGGGAGCTGTTTTTT. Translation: CASSRRRTMNTGELFF.

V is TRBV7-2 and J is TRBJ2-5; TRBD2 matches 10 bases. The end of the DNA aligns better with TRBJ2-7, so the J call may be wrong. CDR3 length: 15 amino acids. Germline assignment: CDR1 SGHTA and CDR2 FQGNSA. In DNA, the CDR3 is TGTGCCAGCAGCTTGGGGACTAGCGCCTCCTACGAGCAGTACTTC. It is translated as CASSLGTSASYEQYF.

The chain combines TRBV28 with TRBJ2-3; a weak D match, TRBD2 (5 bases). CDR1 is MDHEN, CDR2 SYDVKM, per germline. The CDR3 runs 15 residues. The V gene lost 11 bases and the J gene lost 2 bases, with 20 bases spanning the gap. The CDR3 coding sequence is TGTGCCGCTACCCCCGGAGGAGTACTCACAGATACGCAGTATTTT. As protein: CAATPGGVLTDTQYF.

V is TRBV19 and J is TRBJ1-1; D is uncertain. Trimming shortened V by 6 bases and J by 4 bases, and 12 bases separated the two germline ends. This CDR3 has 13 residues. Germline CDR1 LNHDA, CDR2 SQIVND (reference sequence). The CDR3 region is CASREGFITEAFF. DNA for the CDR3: TGTGCCAGTAGGGAGGGATTTATCACTGAAGCTTTCTTT.

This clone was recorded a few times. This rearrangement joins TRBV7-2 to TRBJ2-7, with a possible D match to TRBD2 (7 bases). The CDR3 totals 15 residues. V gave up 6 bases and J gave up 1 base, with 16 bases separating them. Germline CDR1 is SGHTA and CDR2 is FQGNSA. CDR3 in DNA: TGTGCCAGCAGTTTCGGACTAGGGGGTTCCTACGAGCAGTACTTC. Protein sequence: CASSFGLGGSYEQYF.

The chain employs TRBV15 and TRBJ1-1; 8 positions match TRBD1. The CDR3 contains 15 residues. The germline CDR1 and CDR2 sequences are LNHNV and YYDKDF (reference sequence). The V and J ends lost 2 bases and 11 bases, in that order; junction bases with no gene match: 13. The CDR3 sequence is CATSRSLPQGVKAFF. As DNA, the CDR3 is TGTGCCACCAGCAGATCATTGCCACAGGGGGTTAAGGCTTTCTTT.

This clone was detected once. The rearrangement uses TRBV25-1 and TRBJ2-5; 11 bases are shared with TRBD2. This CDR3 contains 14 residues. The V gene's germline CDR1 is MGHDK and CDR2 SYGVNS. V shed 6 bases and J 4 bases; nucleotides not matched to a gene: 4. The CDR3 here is CASSRGLAGETQYF. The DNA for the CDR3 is TGTGCCAGCAGCAGAGGACTAGCGGGAGAGACCCAGTACTTC.

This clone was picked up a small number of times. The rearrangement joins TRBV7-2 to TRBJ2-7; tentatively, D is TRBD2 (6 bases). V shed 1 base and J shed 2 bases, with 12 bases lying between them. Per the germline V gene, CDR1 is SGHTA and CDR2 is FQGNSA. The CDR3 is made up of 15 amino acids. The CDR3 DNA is TGTGCCAGCAGCTTAGAGGGAGGACTTCCCTACGAGCAGTACTTC. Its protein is CASSLEGGLPYEQYF.

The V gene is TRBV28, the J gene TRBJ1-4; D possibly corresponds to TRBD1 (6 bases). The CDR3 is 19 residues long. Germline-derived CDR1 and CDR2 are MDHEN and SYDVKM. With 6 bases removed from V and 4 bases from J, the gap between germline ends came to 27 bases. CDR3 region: CASSFGWVLQGRNNEKLFF. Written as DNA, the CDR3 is TGTGCCAGCAGCTTCGGCTGGGTCCTACAGGGCAGAAATAATGAAAAACTGTTTTTT.

CDR3 amino acids: CARSPLETGRGETQYF. The DNA of the CDR3 is TGTGCCAGAAGCCCACTCGAAACAGGGAGAGGAGAGACCCAGTACTTC. The chain joins TRBV5-5 to TRBJ2-5; TRBD1 is a possible D gene (6 bases). CDR1 is SGHKS, CDR2 YYEKEE, per germline (reference sequence). Trimming removed 8 bases at V and 4 bases at J, with 24 bases between. CDR3 size: 16 residues.

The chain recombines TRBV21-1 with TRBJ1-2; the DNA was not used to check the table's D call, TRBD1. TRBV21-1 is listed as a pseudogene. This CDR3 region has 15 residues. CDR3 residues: CARDSHWRGHYGYTF. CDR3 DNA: TGTGCCAGAGATTCACACTGGAGGGGGCACTATGGCTACACCTTC.

DNA for the CDR3: TGCAGCCTATGGACGGAGGGGAACACTGAAGCTTTCTTT. Amino acid sequence: CSLWTEGNTEAFF. The chain carries TRBV29-1 and TRBJ1-1, with D uncertain. V lost 8 bases to trimming and J lost 1 base, with 14 bases between them. In germline, CDR1 is SQVTM, CDR2 ANQGSEA. CDR3 size: 13 residues.

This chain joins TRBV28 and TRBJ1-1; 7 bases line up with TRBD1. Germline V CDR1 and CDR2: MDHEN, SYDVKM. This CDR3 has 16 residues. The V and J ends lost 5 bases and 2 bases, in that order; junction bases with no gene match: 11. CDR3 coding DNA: TGTGCCAGCAGTCCGGGGGACAGAACTTTAAACACTGAAGCTTTCTTT. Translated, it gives CASSPGDRTLNTEAFF.

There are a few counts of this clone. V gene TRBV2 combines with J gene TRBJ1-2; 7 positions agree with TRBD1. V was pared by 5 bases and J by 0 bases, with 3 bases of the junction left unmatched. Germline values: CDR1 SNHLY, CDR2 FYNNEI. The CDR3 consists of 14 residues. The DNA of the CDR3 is TGTGCCAGCAGTACCCAGGGGGCTAACTATGGCTACACCTTC. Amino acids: CASSTQGANYGYTF.

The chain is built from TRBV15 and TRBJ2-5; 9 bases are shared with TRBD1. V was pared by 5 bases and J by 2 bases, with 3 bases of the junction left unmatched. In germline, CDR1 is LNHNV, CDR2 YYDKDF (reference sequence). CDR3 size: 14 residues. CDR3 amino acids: CATSQDRGQETQYF. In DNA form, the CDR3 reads TGTGCCACCAGCCAAGACAGGGGGCAAGAGACCCAGTACTTC.

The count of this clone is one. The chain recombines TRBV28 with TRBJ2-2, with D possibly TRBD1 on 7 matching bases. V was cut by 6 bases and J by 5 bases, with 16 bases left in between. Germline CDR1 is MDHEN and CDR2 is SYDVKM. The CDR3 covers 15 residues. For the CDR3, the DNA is TGTGCCAGCAGATTACCGACAGGGAGGACCGGGGAGCTGTTTTTT. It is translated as CASRLPTGRTGELFF.

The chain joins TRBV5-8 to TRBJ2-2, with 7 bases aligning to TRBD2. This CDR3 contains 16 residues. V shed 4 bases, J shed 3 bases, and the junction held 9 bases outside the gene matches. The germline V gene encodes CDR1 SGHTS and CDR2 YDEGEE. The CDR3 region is CASSLLAGEDTGELFF. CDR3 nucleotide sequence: TGTGCCAGCAGCCTATTGGCGGGAGAGGACACCGGGGAGCTGTTTTTT.

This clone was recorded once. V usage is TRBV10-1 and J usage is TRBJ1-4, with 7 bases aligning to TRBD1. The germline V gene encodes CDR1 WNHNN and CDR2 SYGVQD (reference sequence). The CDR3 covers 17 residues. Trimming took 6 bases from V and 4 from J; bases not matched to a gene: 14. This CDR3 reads CASRLPGTELRNEKLFF. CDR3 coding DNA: TGCGCCAGCAGACTCCCCGGGACAGAATTACGTAATGAAAAACTGTTTTTT.